This entry is about one TCR beta chain. This entry belongs to a study of CD4 and CD8 cells across lung adenocarcinoma regions. The patients had localized lung adenocarcinoma, a non-small cell subtype. V was pared by 2 bases and J by 10 bases, with 20 bases between. CDR1 is DFQATT, CDR2 SNEGSKA, per germline (reference sequence). The CDR3 runs to 14 residues. From the PCR reads, TCRdb called clonotypes with MiXCR, one entry per CDR3 protein. This sample carries about 8,500 distinct CDR3 sequences, 46% of them seen once, and the ten largest clones take about 18%. The chain links TRBV20-1 to TRBJ1-1, with D uncertain. Sequenced material: CD4+ T cells from the margin of a lung tumor. The TCR was taken from a female donor with lung adenocarcinoma. The CD4 and CD8 labels of this study may be unreliable. CDR3 sequence reads: CSARSLGQTTSAFF. In nucleotides, the CDR3 is TGCAGTGCTAGAAGTTTGGGCCAGACCACGTCAGCTTTCTTT.